The T cell receptor (beta chain) under discussion was sequenced for a study of blood T cell repertoires in COVID-19. Across the study: Whether acute or convalescent, the COVID-19 samples came from the United States, Italy and Spain. PBMCs, B-cell-depleted T cells, or T cells were the source of the cDNA or gDNA that made up the material.

Trimming left V 1 base short and J 4 bases short, with 11 bases between. Germline V gene sequence: CDR1 MGHDK, CDR2 SYGVNS. This CDR3 has 15 amino acids. Patients at the Seattle site were enrolled during active infection and followed longitudinally. The protocol was immunoSEQ multiplex PCR, while the TCRdb copy is restricted to in-frame clones and leaves out a portion. This table holds roughly 150,000 clones, about 88% found once. The sequencing sample was made of peripheral blood. The clonotype comes from a woman of 80 years or more with COVID-19, enrolled during active disease. The rearrangement uses TRBV25-1 and TRBJ1-3; D is possibly TRBD1 (6 bases). CDR3 sequence (DNA): TGTGCCAGCAGTGAATTCAGGGGACCGGGAAACACCATATATTTT. Protein: CASSEFRGPGNTIYF.